The TCR beta chain under discussion was sequenced for a study of control samples from healthy donors and cancer patients. Profiled with immunoSEQ multiplex PCR; TCRdb holds only in-frame clones, not every one. The sample lists 100,000 or so clones, around 89% seen once, with more than 7% in the top ten. To note about this clone: Other DNA sequences in the sample encode the same CDR3.

The CDR3 length is 14 residues. Trimming cost V 4 bases and J 6 bases, with 15 bases left between them. CDR1 is SGHTA and CDR2 is FQGNSA in the germline V gene. The source is a young man in good health. The chain couples TRBV7-2 to TRBJ2-5, with a possible D match to TRBD1 (5 bases). Sequencing input: blood. CDR3 sequence: CASSSDSLEKTQYF. The CDR3 DNA follows: TGTGCCAGCAGCTCAGACAGCCTCGAGAAGACCCAGTACTTC.